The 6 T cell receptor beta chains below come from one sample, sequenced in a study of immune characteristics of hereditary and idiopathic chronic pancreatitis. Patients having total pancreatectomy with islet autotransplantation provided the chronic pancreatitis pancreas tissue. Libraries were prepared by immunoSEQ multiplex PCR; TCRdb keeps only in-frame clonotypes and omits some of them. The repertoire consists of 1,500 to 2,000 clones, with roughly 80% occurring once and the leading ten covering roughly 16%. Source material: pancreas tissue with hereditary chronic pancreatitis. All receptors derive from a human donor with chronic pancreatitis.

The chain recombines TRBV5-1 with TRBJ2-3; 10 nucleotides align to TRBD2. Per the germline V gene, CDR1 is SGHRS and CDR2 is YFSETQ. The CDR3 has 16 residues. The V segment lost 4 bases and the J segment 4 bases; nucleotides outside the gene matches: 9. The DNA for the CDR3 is TGCGCCAGCAGCCGTATAGCGGGAGGATTGTCAGATACGCAGTATTTT. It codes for CASSRIAGGLSDTQYF.

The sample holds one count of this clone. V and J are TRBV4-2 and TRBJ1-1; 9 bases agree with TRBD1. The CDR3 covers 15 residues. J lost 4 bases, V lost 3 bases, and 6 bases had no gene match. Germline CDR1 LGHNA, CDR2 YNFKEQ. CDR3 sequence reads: CASSQTQGAGTEAFF. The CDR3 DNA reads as TGTGCCAGCAGCCAGACACAGGGGGCAGGCACTGAAGCTTTCTTT.

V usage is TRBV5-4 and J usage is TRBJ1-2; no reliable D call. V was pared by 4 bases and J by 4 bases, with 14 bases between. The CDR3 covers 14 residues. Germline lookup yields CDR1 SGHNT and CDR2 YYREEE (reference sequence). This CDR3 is CASSGGERPYGYTF. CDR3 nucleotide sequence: TGTGCCAGCAGCGGTGGTGAGAGGCCCTATGGCTACACCTTC.

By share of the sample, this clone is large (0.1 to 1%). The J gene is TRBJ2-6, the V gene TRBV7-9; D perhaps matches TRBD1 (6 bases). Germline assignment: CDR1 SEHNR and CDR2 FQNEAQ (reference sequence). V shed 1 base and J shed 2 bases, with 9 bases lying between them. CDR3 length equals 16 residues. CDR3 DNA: TGTGCCAGCAGCTTAGAACAGGGCCCTGGGGCCAACGTCCTGACTTTC. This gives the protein CASSLEQGPGANVLTF.

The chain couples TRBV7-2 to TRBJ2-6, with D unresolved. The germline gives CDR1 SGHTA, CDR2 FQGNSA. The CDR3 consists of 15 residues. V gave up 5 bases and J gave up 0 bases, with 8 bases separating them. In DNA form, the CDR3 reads TGTGCCAGCAGCCGTGGATTCTCTGGGGCCAACGTCCTGACTTTC. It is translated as CASSRGFSGANVLTF.

CDR3 sequence reads: CASRLQGARRYEQYF. For the CDR3, the DNA is TGTGCCAGCCGCCTCCAGGGGGCGCGTAGGTACGAGCAGTACTTC. This chain connects TRBV13 to TRBJ2-7; 8 nucleotides match TRBD1. Germline CDR1 and CDR2: PRHDT and FYEKMQ (reference sequence). CDR3 length: 15 residues. V was clipped by 8 bases and J by 4 bases; unmatched bases: 13. Full variable domain (missing parts from reference TRBV13 and TRBJ2-7): AAGVIQSPRHLIKEKRETATLKCYPIPRHDTVYWYQQGPGQDPQFLISFYEKMQSDKGSIPDRFSAQQFSDYHSELNMSSLELGDSALYFCASRLQGARRYEQYFGPGTRLTVT.